This T cell receptor (beta chain) was captured in a study of blood T cell repertoires in COVID-19. In the study overall: From the United States, Italy and Spain came samples of acute and convalescent COVID-19. Nucleic acid was either cDNA or gDNA, and it came from T cells, B-cell-depleted T cells, or PBMCs.

In the original analysis: Quantification of nucleated cells was approximated via reference gene primer amplification. The table came from immunoSEQ multiplex PCR; TCRdb's copy has only in-frame clones and leaves some out. That table gives V, J and clone size, and the DNA gave D and trimming. The table has about 100,000 clones, 87% seen once. There are 15 residues in the CDR3. In germline, CDR1 is MNHEY, CDR2 SVGEGT. Trimming cost V 0 bases and J 5 bases; bases outside gene matches: 4. The sequencing sample was made of peripheral blood. This clonotype was sampled from a young man in a cohort sampled during active COVID-19. V is TRBV6-2 or TRBV6-3 and J is TRBJ2-7; TRBD2 matches at 10 bases. Written as DNA, the CDR3 is TGTGCCAGCAGTTACTCGAGCGGGGGGGCGAACGAGCAGTACTTC. This codes for CASSYSSGGANEQYF.